The clone carrying this T cell receptor (beta chain) was picked up one time. This sample was included in a study of T-cell memory formation after mild COVID-19. TCRdb ran MiXCR on the 5' RACE reads and lists one entry per CDR3 protein. Among roughly 400,000 distinct CDR3 sequences, about 24% were seen once, and the ten largest hold around 9%. CDR3 length equals 15 residues. Trimming removed 1 base from V and 8 bases from J, with 17 bases in between. CDR1 GTSNPN and CDR2 SVGIG come from the germline V gene (reference sequence). The receptor was derived from an adult woman who had mild COVID-19 (a few samples of this study predate the infection). Cell type and time point are not known. The material sequenced was PBMCs or a T cell subset sorted from them (not recorded which). V is TRBV30 and J is TRBJ1-4; D gene unclear. The CDR3 coding sequence is TGTGCCTGGAGTGCGACCGGAGGTTATGGGGAAAAACTGTTTTTT. This translates into CAWSATGGYGEKLFF. Looking up the rest from reference TRBV30 and TRBJ1-4 gives the full variable domain: SQTIHQWPATLVQPVGSPLSLECTVEGTSNPNLYWYRQAAGRGLQLLFYSVGIGQISSEVPQNLSASRPQDRQFILSSKKLLLSDSGFYLCAWSATGGYGEKLFFGSGTQLSVL.